Sequencing of this T cell receptor (beta chain) was carried out in a study of radiation and T cells in renal cell carcinoma. The assay was immunoSEQ multiplex PCR, and TCRdb's table has in-frame clones only and misses some. Of 70,000 to 80,000 clones listed, just over 85% are singletons. Trimming took off 5 bases at V and 5 bases at J, with 15 bases between the two ends. CDR3 length: 14 amino acids. Germline V gene lookup returns CDR1 MRHNA and CDR2 SNTAGT. Time point of the sample: blood 2 weeks post-SBRT. Treatment described: 15 Gy SBRT to primary tumor, nephrectomy 4 weeks later. Radiation-treated patients gave blood at baseline, week 2 and week 4.

V and J are TRBV6-4 and TRBJ1-2; D is perhaps TRBD1 (5 bases). Sequencing used blood, obtained from a patient whose treatment included radiotherapy and nephrectomy. The source is a woman between 50 and 59 years old with renal cell carcinoma. In DNA form, the CDR3 reads TGTGCCAGCAGTCCCACCGGGACTCATTATGGCTACACCTTC. The encoded protein is CASSPTGTHYGYTF.